The rows below give T cell receptor beta chains drawn from one sample of a study of cytomegalovirus exposure and HLA in healthy donors. Some clones are missing from TCRdb's copy, which holds only in-frame ones; the method was immunoSEQ multiplex PCR. The table records roughly 140,000 clones, about 75% of them present only once. The sample taken for sequencing was PBMCs. The receptors were sampled from a man between 18 and 29 years old in good health and CMV-seronegative. Each CDR3 is given with its conserved first and last residue. The D gene is left open where the match is weak. Clone size is not always given. Where it is, it says once, few, many or a class for expanded clones.

>TRBJ1-1|TRBV10-2|-|-
TGCGCCAGCAGTGCCCAGGTGCTAGAAGCTTTCTTT
CASSAQVLEAFF
>TRBJ2-7|TRBV19|TRBD1|once
TGTGCCACAACCGGGACAGGGTCGCCAGCGGGGGAGCAGTACTTC
CATTGTGSPAGEQYF
>TRBJ2-7|TRBV19|-|-
TGTGCCAGTAGTATTGGCGGGACCTACGAGCAGTACTTC
CASSIGGTYEQYF
>TRBJ1-2|TRBV9|-|-
TGTGCCAGCAGCGTCGCAGGCCTAAACTATGGCTACACCTTC
CASSVAGLNYGYTF
>TRBJ2-7|TRBV7-2|-|many
TGTGCCAGCAGCCTTCAGGGGAGTTCCGCCTACGAGCAGTACTTC
CASSLQGSSAYEQYF
>TRBJ1-2|TRBV5-1|TRBD1|few
TGCGCCAGCTTCCCCGAGCCCGGACAGGGTCTTGCTGGCTACACCTTC
CASFPEPGQGLAGYTF
>TRBJ2-1|TRBV4-1|TRBD2|-
TGCGCCAGCAGCCAAGACCCGGGACTAGCGGGAGGGTATGAGCAGTTCTTC
CASSQDPGLAGGYEQFF
>TRBJ1-1|TRBV5-6|-|-
TGTGCCAGCAGCTTTGGGAGGAACACTGAAGCTTTCTTT
CASSFGRNTEAFF
>TRBJ2-7|TRBV7-2|-|-
TGTGCCAGCAGCTTTGACAGCCCCTTGGGGTACGAGCAGTACTTC
CASSFDSPLGYEQYF
>TRBJ1-1|TRBV2|TRBD1|-
TGTGCCAGCAGAGACAGGGTCACTGAAGCTTTCTTT
CASRDRVTEAFF
>TRBJ1-2|TRBV6-5|-|-
TGTGCCAGCAGTTACGGGGCAGGATGGGGCTACACCTTC
CASSYGAGWGYTF
>TRBJ2-7|TRBV2|TRBD2|-
TGTGCCAGCAGTGCAGTAGCGGGCAGCTACGAGCAGTACTTC
CASSAVAGSYEQYF
>TRBJ1-1|TRBV7-2|-|few
TGTGCCAGCAGCCGCTTTGGGGGCGGGAGGAACACTGAAGCTTTCTTT
CASSRFGGGRNTEAFF
>TRBJ2-7|TRBV5-4|-|-
TGTGCCAGCAGTCCCCTAGGACAGAACTACGAGCAGTACTTC
CASSPLGQNYEQYF
>TRBJ2-7|TRBV7-2|TRBD2|few
TGTGCCAGCAGTTTAGCGGGAGTTATGAGAAGGCAGTACTTC
CASSLAGVMRRQYF
>TRBJ2-2|TRBV10-1|-|few
TGCGCCAGCAGTAGCCGAAACACCGGGGAGCTGTTTTTT
CASSSRNTGELFF
>TRBJ2-1|TRBV7-9|TRBD2|-
TGTGCCAGCAGCTCAAGGACTAGCGACAAGTACAATGAGCAGTTCTTC
CASSSRTSDKYNEQFF
>TRBJ2-3|TRBV4-1|TRBD1|-
TGCGCCAGCAGCCCCGGACAGGGGACGGGACCTAGCACAGATACGCAGTATTTT
CASSPGQGTGPSTDTQYF
>TRBJ1-5|TRBV21-1|-|-
TGTGCCAGCAGGAAGACCGGGACACTCATACTAGAGGATAGCAATCAGCCCCAGCATTTT
CASRKTGTLILEDSNQPQHF
>TRBJ2-2|TRBV11-3|-|-
TGTGCCAGCAGCCGGGACACCGGGGAGCTGTTTTTT
CASSRDTGELFF
>TRBJ2-5|TRBV5-4|-|-
TGTGCCAGCAGCTTGTGGGGCGAAGAGACCCAGTACTTC
CASSLWGEETQYF
>TRBJ2-1|TRBV18|-|-
TGTGCCAGCTCACCACCAGTGGCTAGCCGAGGGAATGAGCAGTTCTTC
CASSPPVASRGNEQFF
>TRBJ2-5|TRBV7-9|TRBD2|-
TGTGCCAGCAGCTTAGGAGAGACTAGCGGGTACCAAGAGACCCAGTACTTC
CASSLGETSGYQETQYF
>TRBJ1-2|TRBV5-1|-|-
TGCGCCAGCAGCTTGGACAGGCCCTATGACTATGGCTACACCTTC
CASSLDRPYDYGYTF
>TRBJ1-2|TRBV5-1|-|-
TGCGCCAGCAGCCGTTCGAATCCAGGGCGCGACTATGGCTACACCTTC
CASSRSNPGRDYGYTF
>TRBJ2-5|TRBV28|-|few
TGTGCCAGCAGCCCTCGACAGGAGACCCAGTACTTC
CASSPRQETQYF
>TRBJ1-5|TRBV10-2|TRBD1|once
TGCGCCAGCAGTCAACAGGGGCATCAGCCCCAGCATTTT
CASSQQGHQPQHF
>TRBJ1-5|TRBV5-5|-|-
TGTGCCAGCAGTCAACAGGGAATTCAGCCCCAGCATTTT
CASSQQGIQPQHF
>TRBJ2-1|TRBV5-1|-|-
TGCGCCAGCAGCCTCCCGACCACAGACAATGAGCAGTTCTTC
CASSLPTTDNEQFF
>TRBJ2-7|TRBV30|TRBD1|once
TGTGCCTGGATGAGGCAGGGGGCGAAAGAGCAGTACTTC
CAWMRQGAKEQYF
>TRBJ2-7|TRBV19|-|-
TGTGCCAGTAGTAATATCCGGGGAAGCGACGAGCAGTACTTC
CASSNIRGSDEQYF
>TRBJ2-3|TRBV6-4|TRBD1|-
TGTGCCAGCAGCGAGGGGGCCTACCCAGATACGCAGTATTTT
CASSEGAYPDTQYF
>TRBJ1-2|TRBV29-1|-|-
TGCAGCGCCCGGACTAGGCGAACCGCTAACTATGGCTACACCTTC
CSARTRRTANYGYTF
>TRBJ2-5|TRBV9|-|-
TGTGCCAGCAGCGTAAGGGGGCAAGAGACCCAGTACTTC
CASSVRGQETQYF
>TRBJ2-1|TRBV6-6|TRBD2|-
TGTGCCAGCAGTCACACAGGGACTAGCGGGAAGGATGAGCAGTTCTTC
CASSHTGTSGKDEQFF
>TRBJ2-1|TRBV28|TRBD1|-
TGTGCCAGCAGTCTCCAGGGGGTCCATGAGCAGTTCTTC
CASSLQGVHEQFF
>TRBJ2-3|TRBV5-5|TRBD2|-
TGTGCCAGCAGTAGTAGCGGGATTAGCACAGATACGCAGTATTTT
CASSSSGISTDTQYF
>TRBJ2-2|TRBV5-1|-|-
TGCGCCAGCAGCTGGGGCGAGAACACCGGGGAGCTGTTTTTT
CASSWGENTGELFF
>TRBJ2-2|TRBV11-2|-|few
TGTGCCAGCAGCAGAGGTGTTACCGGGGAGCTGTTTTTT
CASSRGVTGELFF
>TRBJ2-3|TRBV7-8|-|-
TGTGCCAGCAGTCTAGGGGGTAGCCAGACAGATACGCAGTATTTT
CASSLGGSQTDTQYF
>TRBJ2-7|TRBV7-9|-|-
TGTGCCAGCACCCAAGAGGGCTACGAGCAGTACTTC
CASTQEGYEQYF
>TRBJ2-3|TRBV5-4|TRBD1|few
TGTGCCAGCAGCTGGGACATCCCGGGACAGGGGGCGAGAGATACGCAGTATTTT
CASSWDIPGQGARDTQYF
>TRBJ2-2|TRBV27|TRBD1|-
TGTGCCACCAGGACCCGGGACAGGAACACCGGGGAGCTGTTTTTT
CATRTRDRNTGELFF
>TRBJ1-1|TRBV7-6|-|-
TGTGCCAGCAGCCCAAGAGACCGGACTGGCGGGAAAAACACTGAAGCTTTCTTT
CASSPRDRTGGKNTEAFF
>TRBJ2-7|TRBV4-1|-|-
TGCGCCAGCAGCCAATTGGGGCCGGGACTCCAGTACTTC
CASSQLGPGLQYF
>TRBJ2-2|TRBV19|-|-
TGTGCCAGTAGTATGAGCCTAGTAGTCACCGGGGAGCTGTTTTTT
CASSMSLVVTGELFF
>TRBJ1-2|TRBV27|-|-
TGTGCCAGCAGTTTAGCAGGCCGCCTTGTCGGCTACACCTTC
CASSLAGRLVGYTF
>TRBJ2-7|TRBV6-6|-|-
TGTGCCAGCAGTTTCACCCGGCAGGGGTACGAGCAGTACTTC
CASSFTRQGYEQYF
>TRBJ2-1|TRBV7-2|-|-
TGTGCCAGCAGCAGGGGGGACAGTCACAATGAGCAGTTCTTC
CASSRGDSHNEQFF
>TRBJ2-7|TRBV28|-|-
TGTGCCAGCACCGGTGGGACAACGGAGTACTTC
CASTGGTTEYF
>TRBJ2-2|TRBV14|-|-
TGTGCCAGCAGCCCCCTGGACAGAAGGAATTTTCCCGGGGAGCTGTTTTTT
CASSPLDRRNFPGELFF
>TRBJ1-5|TRBV10-3|-|-
TGTGCCATCAGGAGCACCCAGGAACAGCCCCAGCATTTT
CAIRSTQEQPQHF
>TRBJ2-5|TRBV7-2|TRBD2|-
TGTGCCAGCAGCAAACCGGGACTAGCGGGAGGAGAGACCCAGTACTTC
CASSKPGLAGGETQYF
>TRBJ1-1|TRBV29-1|-|-
TGCAGCGCGACTGAAGCTTTCTTT
CSATEAFF
>TRBJ1-3|TRBV10-1|-|-
TGCGCCAGCAGTGACGGCGGCTCTGGAAACACCATATATTTT
CASSDGGSGNTIYF
>TRBJ2-7|TRBV19|TRBD2|-
TGTGCCAGTAGTCTAACTAGCGGGAGATACGAGCAGTACTTC
CASSLTSGRYEQYF
>TRBJ2-7|TRBV6-5|-|once
TGTGCCAGCAGACCCCGGGACTGGAGCTCCTACGAGCAGTACTTC
CASRPRDWSSYEQYF
>TRBJ1-2|TRBV13|TRBD1|-
TGTGCCAGCAGCGTCGACAGGGGGCATGGCTACACCTTC
CASSVDRGHGYTF
>TRBJ2-7|TRBV28|-|-
TGTGCCAGCAGATCGCAGGGGTCCCACGAGCAGTACTTC
CASRSQGSHEQYF
>TRBJ2-1|TRBV5-1|-|-
TGCGCCAGCAGGAGCGCTTACAATGAGCAGTTCTTC
CASRSAYNEQFF